This is a list of T cell receptor beta chains from one sample in a study of monozygotic twins with inflammatory bowel disease. TCRdb derives one entry per CDR3 protein from the 5' RACE reads, leaving out DNA. This sample's table reports about 210,000 distinct CDR3 sequences. Source material: blood. All receptors come from a human donor with ulcerative colitis or Crohn's disease, or a healthy co-twin of an affected twin (not recorded which). The CDR3 runs from the conserved cysteine through the conserved F or W.

v_gene: TRBV6-5; j_gene: TRBJ2-1; CDR3aa: CASSSWTLYNEQFF
v_gene: TRBV18; j_gene: TRBJ1-1; CDR3aa: CASSPPLVGAEAFF
v_gene: TRBV4-2; j_gene: TRBJ2-2; CDR3aa: CASSRDVHSTGELFF
v_gene: TRBV2; j_gene: TRBJ2-5; CDR3aa: CASGLRGEETQYF
v_gene: TRBV7-2; j_gene: TRBJ2-3; CDR3aa: CASSLVVGGTDTQYF
v_gene: TRBV18; j_gene: TRBJ2-3; CDR3aa: CASSRDPSTDTQYF
v_gene: TRBV12-3/TRBV12-4; j_gene: TRBJ2-7; CDR3aa: CASSLKGQGARGQYF
v_gene: TRBV10-3; j_gene: TRBJ2-5; CDR3aa: CAISERGGETQYF
v_gene: TRBV20-1; j_gene: TRBJ1-4; CDR3aa: CSVPDAKSEKLFF
v_gene: TRBV5-4; j_gene: TRBJ2-3; CDR3aa: CASSLRGGNTDTQYF
v_gene: TRBV10-3; j_gene: TRBJ1-1; CDR3aa: CAISESGSEAFF
v_gene: TRBV19; j_gene: TRBJ2-7; CDR3aa: CASSIDLLRTSAQQYF
v_gene: TRBV24-1; j_gene: TRBJ2-3; CDR3aa: CATSDARGAPAGNNTDTQYF
v_gene: TRBV3-1; j_gene: TRBJ1-1; CDR3aa: CASSQDRGETEAFF
v_gene: TRBV7-8; j_gene: TRBJ2-7; CDR3aa: CASSLEGGGEQYF
v_gene: TRBV5-1; j_gene: TRBJ2-2; CDR3aa: CASSIEGTGELFF
v_gene: TRBV9; j_gene: TRBJ2-5; CDR3aa: CASSVSGGAETQYF
v_gene: TRBV4-1; j_gene: TRBJ2-5; CDR3aa: CASSQDLGLAGLEETQYF
v_gene: TRBV20-1; j_gene: TRBJ1-2; CDR3aa: CSARTLGYGYTF
v_gene: TRBV7-3; j_gene: TRBJ2-5; CDR3aa: CASSYDSQETQYF
v_gene: TRBV2; j_gene: TRBJ2-5; CDR3aa: CASSGPETQYF
v_gene: TRBV11-2; j_gene: TRBJ2-1; CDR3aa: CASSRGTSGLSSYNEQFF
v_gene: TRBV12-3/TRBV12-4; j_gene: TRBJ1-5; CDR3aa: CASSSQGPNQPQHF
v_gene: TRBV20-1; j_gene: TRBJ2-1; CDR3aa: CSAGTTLYNEQFF
v_gene: TRBV6-2/TRBV6-3; j_gene: TRBJ2-2; CDR3aa: CASSFDTVNTGELFF
v_gene: TRBV20-1; j_gene: TRBJ1-4; CDR3aa: CSAGARGGDLEKLFF
v_gene: TRBV7-3; j_gene: TRBJ2-2; CDR3aa: CASSLGLAGGNTGELFF
v_gene: TRBV5-1; j_gene: TRBJ2-2; CDR3aa: CASSHSPEGELFF
v_gene: TRBV30; j_gene: TRBJ1-4; CDR3aa: CAWSGLAAEKLFF
v_gene: TRBV12-3/TRBV12-4; j_gene: TRBJ2-1; CDR3aa: CASGLDRHNEQFF
v_gene: TRBV11-2; j_gene: TRBJ2-7; CDR3aa: CASSLDLGTSGTEQYF
v_gene: TRBV6-2/TRBV6-3; j_gene: TRBJ1-1; CDR3aa: CASSFHPLGAFF
v_gene: TRBV10-3; j_gene: TRBJ1-1; CDR3aa: CAISGGGRQGGTEAFF
v_gene: TRBV10-3; j_gene: TRBJ2-7; CDR3aa: CAISEPRDRTYEQYF
v_gene: TRBV4-1; j_gene: TRBJ1-3; CDR3aa: CASSQGPPQGSSGNTIYF
v_gene: TRBV27; j_gene: TRBJ2-7; CDR3aa: CASSWKGVSYEQYF
v_gene: TRBV5-8; j_gene: TRBJ2-7; CDR3aa: CASSGTSGRAYEQYF
v_gene: TRBV28; j_gene: TRBJ2-1; CDR3aa: CASRSTGEIYNEQFF
v_gene: TRBV18; j_gene: TRBJ1-3; CDR3aa: CASSPQVVAGNTIYF
v_gene: TRBV7-9; j_gene: TRBJ2-1; CDR3aa: CASSLPSGAPYNEQFF
v_gene: TRBV7-3; j_gene: TRBJ2-3; CDR3aa: CASSLFETDTQYF
v_gene: TRBV18; j_gene: TRBJ1-6; CDR3aa: CASSLKSRDSGSPLHF
v_gene: TRBV20-1; j_gene: TRBJ2-1; CDR3aa: CSASRESARNEQFF
v_gene: TRBV4-2; j_gene: TRBJ1-2; CDR3aa: CASSDTSTGAYGYTF
v_gene: TRBV30; j_gene: TRBJ2-1; CDR3aa: CAWSKGILENEQFF
v_gene: TRBV30; j_gene: TRBJ2-3; CDR3aa: CAWSETGWGDTQYF
v_gene: TRBV3-1; j_gene: TRBJ2-1; CDR3aa: CASSHAGEQFF
v_gene: TRBV4-3; j_gene: TRBJ1-2; CDR3aa: CASSQDLEEILGSYGYTF
v_gene: TRBV28; j_gene: TRBJ2-7; CDR3aa: CASIGKNSFYEQYF
v_gene: TRBV7-9; j_gene: TRBJ1-6; CDR3aa: CASSLVNLEALHF
v_gene: TRBV4-2; j_gene: TRBJ1-1; CDR3aa: CASSRGPNTEAFF
v_gene: TRBV7-9; j_gene: TRBJ2-1; CDR3aa: CASTLGGGGNNEQFF
v_gene: TRBV7-3; j_gene: TRBJ1-3; CDR3aa: CASRGLKQGPGNTIYF